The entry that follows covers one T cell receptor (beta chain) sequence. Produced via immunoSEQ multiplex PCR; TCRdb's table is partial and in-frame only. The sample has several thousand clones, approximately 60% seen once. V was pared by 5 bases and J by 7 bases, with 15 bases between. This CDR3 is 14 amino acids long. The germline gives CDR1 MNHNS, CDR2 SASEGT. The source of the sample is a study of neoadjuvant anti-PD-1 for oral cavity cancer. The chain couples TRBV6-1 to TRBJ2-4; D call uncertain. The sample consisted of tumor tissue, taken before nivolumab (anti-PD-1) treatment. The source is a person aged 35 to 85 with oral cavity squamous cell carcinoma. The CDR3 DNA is TGTGCCAGCAGTACCAATCCGGTTCAGAACATTCAGTACTTC. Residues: CASSTNPVQNIQYF.